This is a list of T cell receptor beta chains from one sample in a study of technical replicates of blood from several donors. Sequencing used immunoSEQ multiplex PCR; TCRdb keeps in-frame clones, though not all of them. This sample has tens of thousands of clones, with roughly 92% found just once. Source material: T cells isolated from PBMCs. These receptors originate from a human donor in good health. The CDR3 runs from the conserved cysteine through the conserved F or W. The D gene is left open where the match is weak. Only part of the rows carry a size: once, few, many, or a class if the clone is expanded.

NA | TRBJ2-5 | TRBD1 | TRBV5-1 | TGCGCCAGCAGCCTAGACGGACAGGGGCTTGAGACCCAGTACTTC | CASSLDGQGLETQYF
NA | TRBJ2-3 | TRBD2 | TRBV30 | TGTGCCTGGAGTCGCGGGGGGCGTATGGCAGATACGCAGTATTTT | CAWSRGGRMADTQYF
NA | TRBJ1-4 | NA | TRBV28 | TGTGCCAGCAGCGGACCAAGGAGGCCCTTTTTT | CASSGPRRPFF
once | TRBJ2-5 | TRBD2 | TRBV5-4 | TGTGCCAGCAGCTTGGGGGGGCTAGCGGGAGAGAGGGAGACCCAGTACTTC | CASSLGGLAGERETQYF
once | TRBJ2-5 | NA | TRBV5-1 | TGCGCCAGCAGCTTGGTAACGGGGCAAGAGACCCAGTACTTC | CASSLVTGQETQYF
NA | TRBJ2-2 | NA | TRBV5-1 | TGCGCCAGCAGCTTGGGGCAGGGCACCGGGGAGCTGTTTTTT | CASSLGQGTGELFF
NA | TRBJ2-7 | NA | TRBV10-3 | TGTGCCATCAGTGAGTCCCGCGGCACCACCTACGAGCAGTACTTC | CAISESRGTTYEQYF
NA | TRBJ2-7 | NA | TRBV30 | TGTGCCTGGAGTGTCGGACTGACGTCCTACGAGCAGTACTTC | CAWSVGLTSYEQYF
NA | TRBJ2-1 | TRBD2 | TRBV14 | TGTGCCAGCAGCCTTCAAGAGCGGGACTCCTACAATGAGCAGTTCTTC | CASSLQERDSYNEQFF
NA | TRBJ2-5 | NA | TRBV10-3 | TGTGCCATCAGGGGGCACCAAGAGACCCAGTACTTC | CAIRGHQETQYF
few | TRBJ1-1 | NA | TRBV2 | TGTGCCAGCACGGGACTGATAAACACTGAAGCTTTCTTT | CASTGLINTEAFF
NA | TRBJ2-1 | NA | TRBV29-1 | TGCAGCGTTGAAGATTCGGGTTACAATGAGCAGTTCTTC | CSVEDSGYNEQFF
NA | TRBJ2-7 | TRBD2 | TRBV19 | TGTGCCAGTAGTAGATCCGGGACTAGTAACTACGAGCAGTACTTC | CASSRSGTSNYEQYF
NA | TRBJ1-2 | NA | TRBV5-6 | TGTGCCAGCAGCCTGACAGACTATGGCTACACCTTC | CASSLTDYGYTF